This T cell receptor (beta chain) derives from a study of CD8+CD57+ T cells in acquired aplastic anemia. This clonotype was counted between two and nine times. Trimming left V 8 bases short and J 3 bases short, with 18 bases between. The V gene's germline CDR1 is SQVTM and CDR2 ANQGSEA. The CDR3 is 14 residues long. Only patients with CD8+CD57+ cell expansion on flow cytometry were chosen for sequencing. The TCR beta profiling, which covered VDJ combination and CDR3 sequence, was carried out using genomic DNA as the template. MiXCR, applied by TCRdb to the reads, yields one record per CDR3 protein. The top ten hold 65% of the sample, which has 89,000 or so distinct CDR3 sequences, 55% to 75% seen once.

This sequence originates from a human donor with aplastic anemia. The genes are TRBV29-1 and TRBJ2-3; no definite D call. Source material: sorted CD4+, CD8+, or CD8+CD57+ T cells (not recorded which) from PBMCs. CDR3 nucleotides: TGCAGCCTTCGGGTGGTGGGCCCAACAGATACGCAGTATTTT. Its protein is CSLRVVGPTDTQYF.